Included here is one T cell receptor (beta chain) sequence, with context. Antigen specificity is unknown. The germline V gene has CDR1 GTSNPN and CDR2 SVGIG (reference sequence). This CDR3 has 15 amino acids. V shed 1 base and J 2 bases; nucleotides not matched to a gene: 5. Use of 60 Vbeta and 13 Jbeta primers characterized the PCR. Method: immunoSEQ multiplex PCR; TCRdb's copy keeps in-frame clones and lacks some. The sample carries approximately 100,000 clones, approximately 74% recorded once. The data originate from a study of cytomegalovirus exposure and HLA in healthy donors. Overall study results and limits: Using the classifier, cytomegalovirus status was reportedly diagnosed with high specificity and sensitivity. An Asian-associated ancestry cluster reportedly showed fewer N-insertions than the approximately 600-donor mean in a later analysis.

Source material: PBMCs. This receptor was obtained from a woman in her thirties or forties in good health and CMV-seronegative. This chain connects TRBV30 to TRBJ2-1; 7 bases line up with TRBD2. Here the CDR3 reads CAWSGGSGTYNEQFF. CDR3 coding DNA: TGTGCCTGGAGTGGCGGGAGTGGGACCTACAATGAGCAGTTCTTC.